The present entry profiles one T cell receptor (beta chain) with its context. The antigen remains undetermined. These data are taken from a study of shared clonotypes between healthy human individuals. Study-wide results and caveats: An expected dependence of interdonor clonotype sharing on sequencing depth was noted. A generally larger estimated richness was seen in naive subsets than in memory subsets. About 5% of naive CD4 clonotypes were shared across several donors.

Profiling relied on immunoSEQ multiplex PCR, and the TCRdb table lists in-frame clones only, not all of them. The repertoire holds over a million clones, with approximately 72% as singletons. The TCR was taken from a man in his late teens or twenties in good health. The sequencing input was memory CD4+ T cells sorted from blood. Subset indicated: CD45RA-negative fraction.

The CDR3 reads CAWRRDSEQYF. The CDR3 DNA reads TGTGCCTGGCGCCGGGACAGCGAGCAGTACTTC. The rearrangement links TRBV30 to TRBJ2-7; 7 bases match TRBD1. J gave up 6 bases and V 5 bases, and 4 bases lay outside the gene matches. This CDR3 has 11 amino acids. Germline CDR1 GTSNPN, CDR2 SVGIG (reference sequence). Full variable domain (outside the CDR3, taken from reference TRBV30 and TRBJ2-7): SQTIHQWPATLVQPVGSPLSLECTVEGTSNPNLYWYRQAAGRGLQLLFYSVGIGQISSEVPQNLSASRPQDRQFILSSKKLLLSDSGFYLCAWRRDSEQYFGPGTRLTVT.